The entry below gives a single TCR beta chain sequence along with its context. This clone came up a few times. Its antigen specificity is not known. Within one base of it there is no much larger clone, and no base qualities were kept. The donors were healthy, HIV-negative adults with no recently reported acute infections or vaccinations. Only Caucasian adults living in Nashville, Tennessee, USA were represented among the donors. CD4+ T cells were enriched by magnetic negative selection, after which naive cells were positively selected on CD45RA and the negative fraction was taken as the memory subset. After blood collection by leukapheresis, PBMCs were isolated using Ficoll-Histopaque density gradient centrifugation and then cryopreserved in the vapor phase of liquid nitrogen. Analytical flow cytometry was used to check the purity and quantity of each magnetically sorted T cell population. Genomic DNA was isolated from every sorted fraction and measured by UV absorbance on a Nanodrop 2000c.

Deletion took 5 bases off V and 5 bases off J, with a span of 7 bases between the germline ends. The CDR1 and CDR2 encoded by the germline V gene (reference sequence) are DFQATT and SNEGSKA. The CDR3 has 11 amino acids, counting the end cysteine and phenylalanine. The sequence is cut down to CDR3 DNA, 33 bases in frame from base 1. These data belong to a study of shared clonotypes between healthy human individuals (TCRdb year 2020). Study-wide context: The cohort comprised a couple of women and a few men aged 18 to 49 years. Per donor, three plates each were used for CD4 naive and CD4 memory, two for CD8 naive, and one for CD8 memory. Blood TCR repertoires of about 5 healthy adults were deeply sequenced to estimate repertoire size and the extent of clonotype sharing between individuals. Libraries were prepared and TCR repertoires were sequenced by different laboratories using diverse techniques, in order to increase sequencing depth and limit assay-specific biases. Each donor's leukapheresis produced roughly between roughly 0.94 and 9.5 billion PBMCs.

TCR CDR3 regions were amplified from genomic DNA by multiplex PCR using the deep immunoSEQ assay. Genomic DNA extracted from each cell subset was distributed evenly over all wells of several immunoSEQ 96-well plates, and each plate served as one replicate. For sorted subsets, about 200 ng genomic DNA, equal to 25,000 to 35,000 T cell genomes, was loaded into each replicate PCR. Purified libraries were quantified with a Qubit 3.0 fluorometer, sized on a Bioanalyzer 2100, and re-quantified with the KAPA Library Quantification kit. Every immunoSEQ 96-well plate was sequenced on a dedicated single-read 150-cycle Illumina NextSeq 550 flow cell. Under the source paper's analysis protocol: Because the immunoSEQ output included only junctional sequences and no quality scores, the filtering could not be the same as the filtering used for full-length reads. Sequences were annotated with PyIR, a Python wrapper for IgBLAST v1.9, and V/J genes and CDR3 were assigned using IMGT germline references. Reads were removed for weak V/J assignments (E-value above 1e-6), missing CDR3, stop codons, out-of-frame junctions, or ambiguous translated residues. A V3J clonotype was defined by an identical inferred V gene, J gene, and CDR3 amino acid sequence. The percentage overlap between two repertoires was calculated by dividing the number of shared unique clonotypes by the size of the smaller repertoire. Repertoire richness was assessed with RTK rarefaction, the Chao1 estimator, and Recon v2.1 estimates of unobserved clonotypes. OLGA was used to compute generation probabilities for all TCRbeta clonotypes that the gDNA method yielded from a few donors. Not all clones reach the TCRdb copy of this immuneACCESS table, which keeps in-frame sequences only. Checked studies attribute under half of the gap to unresolved V genes and leave the rest unexplained. That table gives V, J and clone size, and the DNA gave D and trimming. In all, the sample holds about 2.3 million clones, and roughly 93% of those were seen once. The top ten clonotypes cover about 0.39% of the sample.

Beyond this particular receptor, the publication reports: Higher generation probabilities were observed for clonotypes shared by all four sorted-subset donors than for non-shared clonotypes. Estimated clonotype richness was generally larger for naive than for memory subsets. When a few donors were compared, the shared fraction of clonotypes was roughly 5% for naive CD4, about 4% for naive CD8, roughly 2.5% for memory CD4, and under 0.5% for memory CD8. Sampling was limited to blood, and TCR repertoires in tissue likely differ from TCR repertoires in blood. Because the study included a small number of donors, the genetic and exposure-history diversity represented was limited. Incomplete sequencing was indicated by rarefaction of sorted-subset datasets, despite the large sequencing depth. Pairwise subsampling led to the expectation that sequencing depth would affect the degree of clonotype sharing among donors.

The specimen sequenced was naive CD4+ T cells from PBMCs. The meaning of the sample's cell subset or site label: CD45RA+ positively selected. The chain couples TRBV20-1 to TRBJ1-3; the D segment cannot be called with confidence. The sequence derives from a man between 18 and 35 years old in good health. Some clones in this sample may be carry-over from other donors' samples. The sequenced DNA is TGCAGTGCTTTGTCCCGAAACACCATATATTTT. Translated, this is CSALSRNTIYF.